The subject of this entry is one T cell receptor (beta chain). Assay used: immunoSEQ multiplex PCR; TCRdb lists only in-frame clones, some missing. This table has about 80,000 clones, about 86% appearing once. There are 14 residues in the CDR3. Per the germline V gene, CDR1 is GTSNPN and CDR2 is SVGIG (reference sequence). V was trimmed by 0 bases and J by 7 bases, leaving 15 bases between them. This specimen comes from a study of OX40 agonist ivuxolimab in advanced cancers. The V gene is TRBV30, the J gene TRBJ1-1, with a weak D call TRBD1 (6 bases). This receptor was taken from an adult with an advanced solid tumor such as melanoma, head and neck, liver or kidney cancer. The sequenced sample was CD4+ or CD8+ T cells sorted from blood, obtained in a trial of the OX40 agonist ivuxolimab. The CDR3 here is CAWSVNRGLGEAFF. For the CDR3, the DNA is TGTGCCTGGAGTGTAAATCGGGGGCTGGGTGAAGCTTTCTTT.